The rows below give T cell receptor beta chains drawn from one sample of a study of shared clonotypes between healthy human individuals. The data were produced by immunoSEQ multiplex PCR, yet TCRdb's version contains in-frame clones alone and is incomplete. The table lists 2 million to 3 million clones, over 85% of them singletons, with approximately 0.36% in the top ten. The material sequenced was naive CD4+ T cells from PBMCs. The receptors stem from a man between 18 and 35 years old in good health. Some clones in this sample may be carry-over from other donors' samples. Each CDR3 is given with its conserved first and last residue. The D gene is left open where the match is weak. Rows give clone size only sometimes, using once, few, many, or a class for an expanded clone.

V	size	D	J	CDR3	DNA
TRBV15	NA	NA	TRBJ2-7	CATSRDSGAGKDEQYF	TGTGCCACCAGCAGAGATTCGGGCGCAGGGAAGGACGAGCAGTACTTC
TRBV5-6	NA	NA	TRBJ2-5	CASSPRRAAQYF	TGTGCCAGCAGCCCTCGAAGGGCGGCCCAGTACTTC
TRBV5-4	NA	NA	TRBJ1-2	CASSLVSGLDGYTF	TGTGCCAGCAGCTTGGTATCGGGACTTGATGGCTACACCTTC
TRBV28	NA	NA	TRBJ1-5	CASSRWGAGNQPQHF	TGTGCCAGCAGCCGATGGGGGGCCGGCAATCAGCCCCAGCATTTT
TRBV7-9	NA	TRBD2	TRBJ2-7	CASSRGLAGAYEQYF	TGTGCCAGCAGCCGGGGACTAGCGGGGGCCTACGAGCAGTACTTC
TRBV9	NA	TRBD1	TRBJ1-3	CASSVTPGQEAGNTIYF	TGTGCCAGCAGCGTCACCCCGGGACAGGAGGCGGGAAACACCATATATTTT
TRBV7-6	NA	NA	TRBJ2-2	CASSLALSGQRGTGELFF	TGTGCCAGCAGCTTAGCGCTCTCGGGACAGCGGGGCACCGGGGAGCTGTTTTTT
TRBV28	NA	TRBD1	TRBJ2-2	CASSGGQGIAGELFF	TGTGCCAGCAGTGGGGGACAGGGAATAGCCGGGGAGCTGTTTTTT
TRBV28	NA	NA	TRBJ2-7	CASSTDSERLYEQYF	TGTGCCAGCAGCACGGACAGTGAGAGGCTCTACGAGCAGTACTTC
TRBV28	NA	NA	TRBJ1-2	CASTGPGDFYGYTF	TGTGCCAGCACAGGCCCAGGGGACTTCTATGGCTACACCTTC
TRBV11-2	NA	NA	TRBJ2-1	CASSLATAYNEQFF	TGTGCCAGCAGCTTAGCGACTGCTTACAATGAGCAGTTCTTC
TRBV15	NA	NA	TRBJ1-6	CATSRAGGTKGSPLHF	TGTGCCACCAGCAGGGCCGGAGGGACTAAAGGTTCACCCCTCCACTTT
TRBV19	NA	TRBD2	TRBJ2-3	CASRETFRTSGSRADTQYF	TGTGCCAGTAGAGAGACGTTTCGGACTAGCGGGAGTCGGGCAGATACGCAGTATTTT
TRBV10-2	NA	TRBD2	TRBJ2-7	CARRTSGSKYEQYF	TGCGCCCGCAGGACTAGCGGGAGTAAGTACGAGCAGTACTTC
TRBV7-2	NA	TRBD1	TRBJ1-5	CASSPGQGTEPQHF	TGTGCCAGCAGCCCTGGACAGGGTACAGAGCCCCAGCATTTT
TRBV28	NA	NA	TRBJ1-1	CASSLRGTEAFF	TGTGCCAGCAGTTTGCGGGGCACTGAAGCTTTCTTT
TRBV28	NA	TRBD1	TRBJ1-2	CASSLPGGANYGYTF	TGTGCCAGCAGTTTACCAGGGGGCGCAAACTATGGCTACACCTTC
TRBV7-2	NA	NA	TRBJ2-1	CASSLGGGRYNEQFF	TGTGCCAGCAGCTTAGGGGGCGGAAGATACAATGAGCAGTTCTTC
TRBV15	NA	TRBD1	TRBJ2-3	CATSGFRDRRTDTQYF	TGTGCCACCAGCGGCTTCCGGGACAGACGCACAGATACGCAGTATTTT
TRBV5-1	NA	TRBD1	TRBJ2-7	CASRSGTGSYEQYF	TGCGCCAGCAGATCCGGGACAGGGAGTTACGAGCAGTACTTC
TRBV7-9	once	TRBD1	TRBJ2-1	CASSRNRGRPFYNEQFF	TGTGCCAGCAGCCGAAACAGGGGGCGCCCCTTCTACAATGAGCAGTTCTTC
TRBV7-2	NA	NA	TRBJ1-3	CASSPPRRPESGNTIYF	TGTGCCAGCAGCCCCCCCCGCAGGCCTGAATCTGGAAACACCATATATTTT
TRBV6-6	NA	NA	TRBJ1-3	CASSYADSNSGNTIYF	TGTGCCAGCAGTTACGCCGACAGTAACTCTGGAAACACCATATATTTT
TRBV4-3	NA	NA	TRBJ1-2	CASSQGVYGYTF	TGCGCCAGCAGCCAAGGCGTCTATGGCTACACCTTC
TRBV7-6	NA	TRBD2	TRBJ2-7	CASSLGGGGYYEQYF	TGTGCCAGCAGCTTAGGGGGGGGAGGCTACTACGAGCAGTACTTC
TRBV9	NA	TRBD1	TRBJ2-5	CASSVATGSARYQETQYF	TGTGCCAGCAGCGTAGCGACAGGGTCCGCGAGGTACCAAGAGACCCAGTACTTC
TRBV28	once	NA	TRBJ2-1	CASRPGTVYNEQFF	TGTGCCAGCAGGCCCGGGACGGTATACAATGAGCAGTTCTTC
TRBV6-1	NA	TRBD1	TRBJ1-3	CASSEASGTAFLSGNTIYF	TGTGCCAGCAGTGAAGCTAGCGGGACAGCATTTCTCTCTGGAAACACCATATATTTT
TRBV7-9	NA	TRBD1	TRBJ2-5	CASSPSGTVEQYF	TGTGCCAGCAGCCCATCTGGGACAGTAGAGCAGTACTTC
TRBV11-2	NA	TRBD1	TRBJ2-5	CASSLVQGGFQETQYF	TGTGCCAGCAGCTTAGTACAGGGGGGATTCCAAGAGACCCAGTACTTC
TRBV11-2	NA	NA	TRBJ2-3	CASSSLVGVHSLDTQYF	TGTGCCAGCAGCTCACTAGTGGGGGTACATTCGTTGGATACGCAGTATTTT
TRBV2	NA	NA	TRBJ1-2	CASSEARGVGYGYTF	TGTGCCAGCAGTGAAGCTAGAGGGGTGGGCTATGGCTACACCTTC
TRBV28	NA	TRBD2	TRBJ2-1	CASSSFSGSSYNEQFF	TGTGCCAGCAGCTCATTTAGCGGGAGCTCCTACAATGAGCAGTTCTTC
TRBV5-1	NA	TRBD2	TRBJ2-5	CASSLTSGVEETQYF	TGCGCCAGCAGCCTGACTAGCGGGGTGGAAGAGACCCAGTACTTC
TRBV28	NA	TRBD1	TRBJ2-5	CASSHDRGRKTQYF	TGTGCCAGCAGTCACGACAGGGGGCGAAAGACCCAGTACTTC
TRBV13	NA	TRBD2	TRBJ2-5	CASSLRGLAGVETQYF	TGTGCCAGCAGCTTACGGGGACTAGCGGGAGTTGAGACCCAGTACTTC
TRBV21-1	once	NA	TRBJ2-1	CASSELGQGGSNEQFF	TGTGCCAGCAGCGAATTGGGACAGGGTGGAAGCAATGAGCAGTTCTTC
TRBV5-1	NA	NA	TRBJ2-1	CASSRGQSSYNEQFF	TGCGCCAGCAGCCGGGGGCAGAGCTCCTACAATGAGCAGTTCTTC
TRBV28	NA	NA	TRBJ2-1	CASSQHSAAYNEQFF	TGTGCCAGCAGCCAACACTCGGCTGCCTACAATGAGCAGTTCTTC
TRBV11-3	NA	NA	TRBJ1-1	CASSLGGRNTEAFF	TGTGCCAGCAGCTTGGGGGGCCGCAACACTGAAGCTTTCTTT
TRBV19	once	NA	TRBJ2-3	CASSASRTDTQYF	TGTGCCAGTAGTGCGAGTCGCACAGATACGCAGTATTTT
TRBV30	few	NA	TRBJ1-1	CAWSGDVRNTEAFF	TGTGCCTGGAGTGGGGACGTAAGGAACACTGAAGCTTTCTTT
TRBV5-1	NA	TRBD1	TRBJ1-1	CASSLGKTGAEATEAFF	TGCGCCAGCAGCTTGGGCAAGACAGGGGCGGAGGCCACTGAAGCTTTCTTT
TRBV19	NA	NA	TRBJ2-1	CASSINGRGDEQFF	TGTGCCAGTAGTATAAACGGGAGAGGCGATGAGCAGTTCTTC
TRBV5-1	NA	NA	TRBJ1-6	CASSLAANRGSPLHF	TGCGCCAGCAGCTTGGCGGCCAATCGGGGATCACCCCTCCACTTT
TRBV28	NA	NA	TRBJ2-2	CASRSPTGELFF	TGTGCCAGCCGTTCACCCACCGGGGAGCTGTTTTTT
TRBV10-1	NA	TRBD1	TRBJ2-1	CASSMKDRGNYNEQFF	TGCGCCAGCAGTATGAAGGACAGGGGAAACTACAATGAGCAGTTCTTC
TRBV6-5	NA	NA	TRBJ1-5	CASRPPGLPNQPQHF	TGTGCCAGCAGACCCCCGGGACTCCCAAATCAGCCCCAGCATTTT
TRBV5-4	NA	NA	TRBJ1-4	CASSLAGRKGEKLFF	TGTGCCAGCAGCTTGGCGGGGAGGAAGGGTGAAAAACTGTTTTTT
TRBV29-1	once	NA	TRBJ2-3	CSVDSSFTDTQYF	TGCAGCGTTGATTCCTCTTTCACAGATACGCAGTATTTT
TRBV5-1	NA	TRBD1	TRBJ1-4	CASSLDRGTGDEKLFF	TGCGCCAGCAGCTTGGATCGGGGGACAGGGGACGAAAAACTGTTTTTT
TRBV29-1	NA	TRBD2	TRBJ2-3	CSVLVRGSSDTQYF	TGCAGCGTTTTGGTTCGCGGGAGTTCAGATACGCAGTATTTT
TRBV4-2	NA	NA	TRBJ1-3	CASSQQGGGNTIYF	TGTGCCAGCAGCCAACAGGGCGGTGGAAACACCATATATTTT
TRBV19	NA	NA	TRBJ1-5	CASSIRVPQPQHF	TGTGCCAGTAGTATAAGGGTTCCTCAGCCCCAGCATTTT
TRBV11-2	NA	TRBD2	TRBJ2-1	CASSWGTSDYNEQFF	TGTGCCAGCAGCTGGGGGACTAGCGATTACAATGAGCAGTTCTTC